This TCR beta chain comes out of a study of blood T cell repertoires in COVID-19. Study-level information: The United States, Italy and Spain provided the acute and convalescent COVID-19 samples. PBMCs, B-cell-depleted T cells, or T cells were the source of the cDNA or gDNA that made up the material.

In the source study's methods: It was from reference gene primer amplification that nucleated cell counts were estimated. Assay used: immunoSEQ multiplex PCR; TCRdb lists only in-frame clones, some missing. Clone size and V and J calls were adopted from that table, with D and trimming inferred from the DNA. The sample consists of about 140,000 clones, about 90% of them appearing once. The CDR3 length is 17 residues. The receptor comes from a woman between 45 and 65 years old with acute or convalescent COVID-19. This rearrangement joins TRBV21-1 to TRBJ1-2; the table's TRBD1 call for D was not verified on the DNA. TRBV21-1 is shown as a pseudogene. Source material: peripheral blood. This CDR3 is CASSLRIWDRANYGYTF. The CDR3 region has the DNA TGTGCCAGCAGTTTAAGAATTTGGGACAGGGCTAACTATGGCTACACCTTC.